This TCR beta chain was identified in a study of T cells after yellow fever vaccination. This clonotype was counted between two and nine times. Its antigen is unidentified. TCRdb analysed the 5' RACE reads with MiXCR anew, one entry per CDR3 protein. The data contain fewer than 450,000 distinct CDR3 sequences, approximately 4% of them singletons. Study-wide results and caveats: After the booster, approximately 95% of CD4 and just over 85% of CD8 primary-response clones were re-detected.

This CDR3 is 13 amino acids long. Between the trimmed V and J ends, which lost 7 bases and 5 bases, there was a span of 11 bases. The V gene's germline CDR1 is LNHDA and CDR2 SQIVND (reference sequence). This specimen was PBMCs, taken 5 days after the yellow fever booster vaccination. The chain combines TRBV19 with TRBJ1-4; D is perhaps TRBD1 (6 bases). This TCR derives from a man between 18 and 35 years old who received the YFV17D yellow fever vaccine. CDR3 nucleotides: TGTGCCAGTATGCACAGGGTGAATGAAAAACTGTTTTTT. It codes for CASMHRVNEKLFF.